This TCR beta chain comes out of a study of cytomegalovirus exposure and HLA in healthy donors. Study-wide context: Unique TCRs from HLA-typed donors, 70 million to 85 million of them, were held in an early data release.

With regard to this clone: Its antigen is still unknown.

Broader study findings: Cytomegalovirus association was assigned to approximately 180 TCR beta chains. A missense DCLRE1C variant was associated with V- and J-gene trimming of TCR beta chains in a later analysis, and an independent cohort replicated the association.

This CDR3 contains 13 residues. The V gene's germline CDR1 is MDHEN and CDR2 SYDVKM. The V end lost 6 bases, the J end lost 10 bases, and 19 bases lay between the germline ends. Each of the donors was a healthy bone marrow donor. Vbeta (60) and Jbeta (13) primers were used in the PCR. Here immunoSEQ multiplex PCR was the method, and the copy in TCRdb shows in-frame clones only, minus some. Counted here are approximately 140,000 clones, about three fifths occurring once; the ten biggest clones make up around 1.8%. The clonotype comes from a male donor in good health and CMV-seronegative. V gene TRBV28 combines with J gene TRBJ2-7, with D possibly matching TRBD2 (6 bases). The sample consisted of PBMCs. The chain's CDR3 is CASRVTRGKGQYF. The DNA of the CDR3 is TGTGCCAGCAGGGTGACTAGGGGCAAGGGACAGTACTTC.